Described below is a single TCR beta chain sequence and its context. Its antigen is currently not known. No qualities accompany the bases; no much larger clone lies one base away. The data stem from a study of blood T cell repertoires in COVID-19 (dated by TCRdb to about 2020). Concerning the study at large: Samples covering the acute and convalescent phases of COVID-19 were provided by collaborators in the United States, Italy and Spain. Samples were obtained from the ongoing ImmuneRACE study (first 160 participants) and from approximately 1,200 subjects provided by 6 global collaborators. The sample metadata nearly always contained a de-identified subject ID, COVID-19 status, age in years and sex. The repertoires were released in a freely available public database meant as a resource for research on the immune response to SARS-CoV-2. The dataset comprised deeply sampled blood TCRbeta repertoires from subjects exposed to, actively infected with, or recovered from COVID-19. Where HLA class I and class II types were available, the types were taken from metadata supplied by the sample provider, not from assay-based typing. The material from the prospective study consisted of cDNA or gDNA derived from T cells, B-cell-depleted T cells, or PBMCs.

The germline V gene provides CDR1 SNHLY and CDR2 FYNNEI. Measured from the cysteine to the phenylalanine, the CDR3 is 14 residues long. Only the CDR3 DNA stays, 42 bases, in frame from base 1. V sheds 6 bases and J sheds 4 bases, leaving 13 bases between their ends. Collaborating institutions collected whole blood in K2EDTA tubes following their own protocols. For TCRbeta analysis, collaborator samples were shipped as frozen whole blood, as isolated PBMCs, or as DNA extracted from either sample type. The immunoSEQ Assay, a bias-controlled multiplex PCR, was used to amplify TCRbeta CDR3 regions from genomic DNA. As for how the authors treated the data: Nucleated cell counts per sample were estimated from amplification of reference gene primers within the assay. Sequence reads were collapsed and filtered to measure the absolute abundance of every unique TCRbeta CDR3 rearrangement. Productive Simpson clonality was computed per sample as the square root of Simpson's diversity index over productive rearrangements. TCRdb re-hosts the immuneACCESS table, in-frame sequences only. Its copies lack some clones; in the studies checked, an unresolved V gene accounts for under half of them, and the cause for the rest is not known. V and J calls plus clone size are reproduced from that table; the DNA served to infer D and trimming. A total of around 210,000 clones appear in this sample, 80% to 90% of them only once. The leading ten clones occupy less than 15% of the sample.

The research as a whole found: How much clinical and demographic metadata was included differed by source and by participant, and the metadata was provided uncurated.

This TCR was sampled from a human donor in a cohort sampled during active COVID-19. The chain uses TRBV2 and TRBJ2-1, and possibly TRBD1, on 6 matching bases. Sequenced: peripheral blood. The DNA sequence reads TGTGCCAGCAGGCCCCGGACAGTATACAATGAGCAGTTCTTC. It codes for CASRPRTVYNEQFF.